The 29 T cell receptor beta chains given below trace back to one sample, sequenced in a study of cytomegalovirus exposure and HLA in healthy donors. The PCR ran on 60 Vbeta and 13 Jbeta primers. Data came from immunoSEQ multiplex PCR; TCRdb stores just in-frame clones and leaves some out. Altogether about 78,000 clones are present, less than 75% being singletons, with the ten largest covering 5.7%. Sequenced: PBMCs. The receptors were sampled from a man aged 25-45 years in good health and CMV-seropositive.

V usage is TRBV5-1 and J usage is TRBJ2-7; TRBD1 might be the D (6 bases). Germline V lookup: CDR1 SGHRS, CDR2 YFSETQ. V lost 0 bases and J 7 bases, leaving 14 bases between the germline ends. The CDR3 covers 14 residues. CDR3 nucleotides: TGCGCCAGCAGCTTGGATGGGGGCGTAATAGAGCAGTACTTC. The encoded protein is CASSLDGGVIEQYF.

With respect to this clone: A junction boundary mismatches the germline segment, possibly from a read error. The chain couples TRBV7-7 to TRBJ2-2; 9 positions agree with TRBD1. The germline V gene encodes CDR1 SSHAT and CDR2 FNYEAQ (reference sequence). The length of the CDR3 is 15 residues. For the CDR3, the DNA is TGTGCTAGCAGCCGACAGGGGGCGAACACCGGGGAGCTGTTTTTT. Translation: CASSRQGANTGELFF.

The chain links TRBV6-1 to TRBJ2-1, with D possibly TRBD2 on 5 matching bases. In germline, CDR1 is MNHNS, CDR2 SASEGT. Trimming took off 2 bases at V and 12 bases at J, with 17 bases between the two ends. There are 14 residues in the CDR3. As DNA, the CDR3 is TGTGCCAGCAGTGAAAGTAGCACCTGGACTCTGCAGTTCTTC. It translates to CASSESSTWTLQFF.

The genes are TRBV4-2 and TRBJ2-2; 14 bases are shared with TRBD2. In germline, CDR1 is LGHNA, CDR2 YNFKEQ. V lost 1 base to trimming and J lost 5 bases; unmatched junction nucleotides: 12. There are 20 residues in the CDR3. CDR3 residues: CASSQGAPRGLAGGTGELFF. CDR3 coding DNA: TGTGCCAGCAGCCAAGGAGCGCCTAGAGGACTAGCGGGAGGTACCGGGGAGCTGTTTTTT.

This sequence joins TRBV5-4 and TRBJ2-7, with D maybe TRBD2 (6 bases). The V end lost 0 bases, the J end lost 7 bases, and 11 bases lay between the germline ends. The CDR3 sequence is 13 residues long. Germline CDR1 and CDR2: SGHNT and YYREEE (reference sequence). The CDR3 loop reads CASSLAGSKEQYF. In nucleotides, the CDR3 is TGTGCCAGCAGCTTGGCCGGGAGTAAAGAGCAGTACTTC. Together with reference TRBV5-4 and TRBJ2-7, the CDR3 gives the full variable domain: ETGVTQSPTHLIKTRGQQVTLRCSSQSGHNTVSWYQQALGQGPQFIFQYYREEENGRGNFPPRFSGLQFPNYSSELNVNALELDDSALYLCASSLAGSKEQYFGPGTRLTVT.

The chain couples TRBV10-3 to TRBJ2-7; D perhaps matches TRBD1 (6 bases). Trimming took off 6 bases at V and 0 bases at J, with 15 bases between the two ends. Germline V lookup: CDR1 ENHRY, CDR2 SYGVKD. CDR3 length: 15 amino acids. DNA for the CDR3: TGTGCCATCAGACTCCGGGACACGCTCTCCTACGAGCAGTACTTC. The encoded protein is CAIRLRDTLSYEQYF.

This clone was detected only a few times. The chain has TRBV7-8 and TRBJ2-2, with TRBD1 as a possible D gene (6 bases). V was shortened by 5 bases and J by 7 bases, with 11 bases between the two germline ends. From germline, CDR1 is SGHVS and CDR2 FQNEAQ. The CDR3 runs 13 residues. CDR3 bases: TGTGCCAGCAGCCCAAACAGGGTCGGGGAGCTGTTTTTT. It translates to CASSPNRVGELFF.

This rearrangement joins TRBV4-1 to TRBJ2-7; tentative D call: TRBD2 (6 bases). This CDR3 has 13 residues. Trimming shortened V by 2 bases and J by 4 bases, and 9 bases separated the two germline ends. The germline CDR1 and CDR2 sequences are MGHRA and YSYEKL. The DNA for the CDR3 is TGCGCCAGCAGCCAAATGGGGGGTTACGAGCAGTACTTC. It yields the protein CASSQMGGYEQYF.

This clone was recorded a few times. The chain recombines TRBV11-3 with TRBJ1-1; TRBD1 matches at 7 bases. Looked up from germline, CDR1 is SGHNT and CDR2 is YENEEA. CDR3 length: 14 amino acids. V was pared by 2 bases and J by 2 bases, with 2 bases of the junction left unmatched. The CDR3 region has the DNA TGTGCCAGCAGCTTAAACAGGGGTAACACTGAAGCTTTCTTT. This gives the protein CASSLNRGNTEAFF.

This chain uses TRBV11-3 with TRBJ2-1; tentatively, D is TRBD1 (6 bases). The CDR3 totals 14 residues. Trimming pared 5 bases from V and 3 bases from J, leaving 11 bases between. The V gene's germline CDR1 is SGHNT and CDR2 YENEEA. CDR3 region: CASSDRTLYNEQFF. The CDR3 nucleotides are TGTGCCAGCAGCGACAGGACCCTCTACAATGAGCAGTTCTTC.

The chain combines TRBV7-2 with TRBJ2-3; 7 positions match TRBD1. The CDR3 totals 15 residues. Per the germline V gene, CDR1 is SGHTA and CDR2 is FQGNSA. Unmatched junction bases numbered 7, after V lost 4 bases and J lost 3 bases. The CDR3 DNA reads as TGTGCCAGCAGCTCTAGTTTGGACAGGACAGATACGCAGTATTTT. Its translation is CASSSSLDRTDTQYF.

This clone was found a few times. In nucleotides, the CDR3 is TGTGCCAGCAGGCCCGACAGGGGTGAAGAAAAACTGTTTTTT. It specifies CASRPDRGEEKLFF. This chain connects TRBV2 to TRBJ1-4; 8 bases line up with TRBD1. V was clipped by 6 bases and J by 8 bases; unmatched bases: 8. This CDR3 is 14 amino acids long. Germline V gene data show CDR1 as SNHLY and CDR2 as FYNNEI.

This clone was detected only once. This chain links TRBV28 with TRBJ2-3; maybe TRBD1 (7 bases). CDR1 is MDHEN and CDR2 is SYDVKM in the germline V gene. V was trimmed by 5 bases and J by 7 bases, leaving 22 bases between them. This CDR3 region has 16 residues. In nucleotides, the CDR3 is TGTGCCAGCAGTATACTGACAGGGAGAGGCGGGAATACGCAGTATTTT. Protein product: CASSILTGRGGNTQYF.

The chain is built from TRBV5-1 and TRBJ1-1; 7 bases are a match to TRBD1. The J segment lost 1 base and the V segment lost 5 bases, leaving 2 bases of the junction unmatched. Germline CDR1 reads SGHRS; CDR2 reads YFSETQ. The CDR3 sequence is 13 residues long. CDR3 residues: CASSQGGNTEAFF. In DNA form, the CDR3 reads TGCGCCAGCAGTCAGGGGGGGAACACTGAAGCTTTCTTT.

The genes are TRBV27 and TRBJ2-7, with a possible D match to TRBD1 (6 bases). Trimming removed 5 bases at V and 3 bases at J, with 11 bases between. This CDR3 comprises 13 residues. Looked up from germline, CDR1 is MNHEY and CDR2 is SMNVEV (reference sequence). This CDR3 is CASSLPGDYEQYF. For the CDR3, the DNA is TGTGCCAGCAGTCTCCCAGGGGACTACGAGCAGTACTTC.

V is TRBV10-3 and J is TRBJ1-2; perhaps TRBD1 as D (5 bases). The CDR3 is 13 residues long. Trimming removed 7 bases from V and 3 bases from J, with 12 bases in between. Germline V gives CDR1 ENHRY, CDR2 SYGVKD. The CDR3 spells CAINPDTDYGYTF. Written as DNA, the CDR3 is TGTGCCATCAATCCGGACACCGACTATGGCTACACCTTC.

The V gene is TRBV27, the J gene TRBJ2-5, with 7 nucleotides matching TRBD1. The CDR3 runs 15 residues. V was clipped by 4 bases and J by 7 bases; unmatched bases: 12. Germline CDR1 MNHEY, CDR2 SMNVEV (reference sequence). Written as DNA, the CDR3 is TGTGCCAGCAGTTCCACACCTACAGGGGTGGCGACCCAGTACTTC. Amino acid sequence: CASSSTPTGVATQYF.

The V call is TRBV19, the J call TRBJ1-2; the D is unclear. This CDR3 has 13 amino acids. Germline CDR1 reads LNHDA; CDR2 reads SQIVND (reference sequence). V was pared by 1 base and J by 8 bases, with 11 bases between. The CDR3 is CASSIAAGIGYTF. CDR3 in DNA: TGTGCCAGTAGTATAGCGGCCGGGATCGGCTACACCTTC. Combining the CDR3 with reference TRBV19 and TRBJ1-2 gives the whole variable domain DGGITQSPKYLFRKEGQNVTLSCEQNLNHDAMYWYRQDPGQGLRLIYYSQIVNDFQKGDIAEGYSVSREKKESFPLTVTSAQKNPTAFYLCASSIAAGIGYTFGSGTRLTVV.

J is TRBJ2-3 and V is TRBV7-8, with D perhaps matching TRBD2 (5 bases). Germline V lookup: CDR1 SGHVS, CDR2 FQNEAQ. The CDR3 extends over 14 amino acids. The V and J ends lost 3 bases and 7 bases respectively, with 14 bases between them. The CDR3 here is CASSFRGSGNTQYF. The CDR3 DNA is TGTGCCAGCAGCTTTCGGGGTTCTGGAAATACGCAGTATTTT.

This sequence joins TRBV29-1 and TRBJ2-1; D is perhaps TRBD2 (6 bases). This CDR3 spans 12 amino acids. The V and J ends lost 7 bases and 8 bases respectively, with 15 bases between them. Germline lookup yields CDR1 SQVTM and CDR2 ANQGSEA. The DNA for the CDR3 is TGCAGCGCTGCAGGAGGGTTCGATGAGCAGTTCTTC. It is translated as CSAAGGFDEQFF.

This clone was observed a handful of times. V is TRBV4-1 and J is TRBJ1-5, with 7 bases fitting TRBD1. The length of the CDR3 is 17 residues. Germline trimming cut 4 bases from V and 3 bases from J; bases unmatched to any gene: 12. Germline values: CDR1 MGHRA, CDR2 YSYEKL. As DNA, the CDR3 is TGCGCCAGCAGCCTTCAAGGGGGCAGGGGTACCAATCAGCCCCAGCATTTT. Its protein product is CASSLQGGRGTNQPQHF.

The chain joins TRBV9 to TRBJ1-2, with D unclear. This CDR3 is 13 amino acids long. Trimming cost V 0 bases and J 4 bases, with 7 bases left between them. CDR1 and CDR2 (germline): SGDLS, YYNGEE. CDR3 in amino acids: CASSVGGVYGYTF. The CDR3 DNA is TGTGCCAGCAGCGTAGGAGGAGTCTATGGCTACACCTTC.

By share, this clone counts as medium-sized. This rearrangement joins TRBV30 to TRBJ1-4, with TRBD1 matching over 7 bases. The junction had 7 bases not matched to a gene; V was cut back by 1 base and J by 8 bases. Germline CDR1 is GTSNPN and CDR2 is SVGIG (reference sequence). The CDR3 has 14 residues. CDR3 nucleotide sequence: TGTGCCTGGAGTGGGGGGGACAGCCAAGAAAAACTGTTTTTT. It codes for CAWSGGDSQEKLFF.

The gene calls are TRBV5-1 and TRBJ2-1; 9 bases are shared with TRBD1. The CDR3 has 16 residues. V was clipped by 0 bases and J by 5 bases; unmatched bases: 6. Germline CDR1 reads SGHRS; CDR2 reads YFSETQ. CDR3 coding DNA: TGCGCCAGCAGCTTGGCCCCCGGACAGGGGAACAATGAGCAGTTCTTC. This encodes CASSLAPGQGNNEQFF. Using reference TRBV5-1 and TRBJ2-1 for the parts outside the CDR3, the full variable domain is KAGVTQTPRYLIKTRGQQVTLSCSPISGHRSVSWYQQTPGQGLQFLFEYFSETQRNKGNFPGRFSGRQFSNSRSEMNVSTLELGDSALYLCASSLAPGQGNNEQFFGPGTRLTVL.

Details on this clone: The germline gene is not matched at one end of the junction; a read error may be the cause. The CDR3 loop is CASSGSAENGELSF. In DNA, the CDR3 is TGTGCCAGCAGTGGCTCCGCGGAAAACGGGGAGCTGTCTTTT. The J gene is TRBJ2-2, the V gene TRBV25-1, with a tentative D call TRBD2 (5 bases). The CDR3 runs to 14 residues. Germline CDR1 MGHDK, CDR2 SYGVNS.

The V gene is TRBV29-1, the J gene TRBJ2-7, with 14 bases fitting TRBD2. Germline values: CDR1 SQVTM, CDR2 ANQGSEA. Germline trimming cut 7 bases from V and 4 bases from J; bases unmatched to any gene: 18. CDR3 length: 18 amino acids. The CDR3 region is CSAPTPVGTSGSAYEQYF. CDR3 DNA sequence: TGCAGCGCCCCAACCCCCGTCGGGACTAGCGGGAGTGCGTACGAGCAGTACTTC.

The chain employs TRBV6-5 and TRBJ1-2; D might be TRBD1 (6 bases). This CDR3 comprises 12 residues. CDR1 is MNHEY, CDR2 SVGAGI, per germline. V lost 5 bases and J 8 bases, leaving 12 bases between the germline ends. Here the CDR3 DNA reads TGTGCCAGCAGTCCCAGGGGTTACGGCTACACCTTC. Residues: CASSPRGYGYTF.

This chain joins TRBV27 and TRBJ1-2, with D perhaps matching TRBD1 (6 bases). The V end was cut by 5 bases, the J end by 7 bases, with 20 bases between. Germline V gene lookup returns CDR1 MNHEY and CDR2 SMNVEV (reference sequence). The CDR3 is made up of 15 amino acids. The CDR3 region has the DNA TGTGCCAGCAGTCAGCAAGGGGGACCTTACGGTGGCTACACCTTC. Translation: CASSQQGGPYGGYTF.

The chain couples TRBV6-1 to TRBJ1-5; 8 bases align to TRBD1. CDR3 length: 13 residues. After removal of 11 bases from V and 5 bases from J, the junction contained 8 bases not matched to a gene. The germline V gene encodes CDR1 MNHNS and CDR2 SASEGT. The CDR3 sequence is CAGGDRFDQPQHF. The CDR3 nucleotides read TGTGCCGGGGGGGACAGGTTTGATCAGCCCCAGCATTTT.